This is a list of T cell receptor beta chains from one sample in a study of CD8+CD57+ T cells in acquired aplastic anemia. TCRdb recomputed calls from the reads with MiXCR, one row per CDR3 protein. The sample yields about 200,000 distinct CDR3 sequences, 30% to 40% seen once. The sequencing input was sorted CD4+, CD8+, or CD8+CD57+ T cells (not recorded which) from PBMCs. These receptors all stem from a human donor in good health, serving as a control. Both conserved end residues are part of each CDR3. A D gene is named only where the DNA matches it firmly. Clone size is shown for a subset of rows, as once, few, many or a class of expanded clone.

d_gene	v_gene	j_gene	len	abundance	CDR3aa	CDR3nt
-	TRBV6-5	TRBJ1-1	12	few	CATLIPLREAFF	TGTGCCACCCTAATACCACTACGGGAAGCTTTCTTT
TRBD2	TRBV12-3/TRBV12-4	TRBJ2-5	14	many	CASSLGGTQETQYF	TGTGCCAGCAGTCTCGGGGGGACTCAAGAGACCCAGTACTTC
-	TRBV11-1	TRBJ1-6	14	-	CASSLSDINSPLHF	TGTGCCAGCAGCCTATCAGACATAAATTCACCCCTCCACTTT
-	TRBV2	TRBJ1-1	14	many	CASSEWRLNTEAFF	TGTGCCAGCAGTGAATGGCGGTTGAACACTGAAGCTTTCTTT
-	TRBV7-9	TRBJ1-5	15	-	CASSKTSEGAQPQHF	TGTGCCAGCAGCAAGACGTCTGAAGGGGCCCAGCCCCAGCATTTT
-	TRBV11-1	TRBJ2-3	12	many	CASSYGFSTQYF	TGTGCCAGCAGCTACGGGTTTAGTACGCAGTATTTT
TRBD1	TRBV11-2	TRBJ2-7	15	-	CASSSTGIGVYEQYF	TGTGCCAGCAGCTCGACAGGGATCGGTGTCTACGAGCAGTACTTC
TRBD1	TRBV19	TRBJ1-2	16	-	CASLDRQGAVNYGYTF	TGTGCCAGCCTCGACAGACAGGGGGCGGTCAACTATGGCTACACCTTC
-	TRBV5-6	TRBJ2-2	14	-	CASSDVEDTGELFF	TGTGCCAGCAGCGATGTTGAGGACACCGGGGAGCTGTTTTTT
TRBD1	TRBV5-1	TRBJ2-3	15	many	CASSLGQGYADTQYF	TGCGCCAGCAGCTTGGGACAGGGGTACGCAGATACGCAGTATTTT
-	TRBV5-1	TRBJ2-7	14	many	CASSSAGPSYEQYF	TGCGCCAGCAGCTCAGCGGGCCCCTCCTACGAGCAGTACTTC
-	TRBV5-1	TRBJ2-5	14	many	CASSIRTNTETQYF	TGCGCCAGCAGCATACGGACTAATACTGAGACCCAGTACTTC
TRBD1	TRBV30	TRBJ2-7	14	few	CAWSVTGGTNEQYF	TGTGCCTGGAGTGTGACAGGGGGGACAAACGAGCAGTACTTC
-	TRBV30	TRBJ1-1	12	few	CAWTSGGGGAFF	TGTGCCTGGACGTCCGGCGGCGGGGGAGCTTTCTTT
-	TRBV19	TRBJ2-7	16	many	CASSHPRDTNSYEQYF	TGTGCCAGTAGTCACCCCCGGGACACCAATTCCTACGAGCAGTACTTC
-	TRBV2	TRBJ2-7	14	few	CASSRTALRYEQYF	TGTGCCAGCAGCAGGACGGCACTACGCTACGAGCAGTACTTC
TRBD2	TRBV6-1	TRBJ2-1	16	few	CASSPPLAGDGDEQFF	TGTGCCAGCAGCCCTCCCTTAGCGGGAGATGGGGATGAGCAGTTCTTC
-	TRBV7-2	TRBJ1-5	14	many	CASSLWGINQPQHF	TGTGCCAGCAGCTTATGGGGGATCAATCAGCCCCAGCATTTT
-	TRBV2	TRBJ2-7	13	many	CASLGTWMYEQYF	TGTGCCAGCCTTGGGACCTGGATGTACGAGCAGTACTTC
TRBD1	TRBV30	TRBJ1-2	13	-	CAWRGTGSYGYTF	TGTGCCTGGAGAGGGACAGGGAGCTATGGCTACACCTTC
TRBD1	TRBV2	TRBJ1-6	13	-	CASRTGGNSPLHF	TGTGCCAGCAGGACAGGGGGCAATTCACCCCTCCACTTT
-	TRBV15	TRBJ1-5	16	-	CATSRAARYSNQPQHF	TGTGCCACCAGCAGAGCAGCACGTTATAGCAATCAGCCCCAGCATTTT
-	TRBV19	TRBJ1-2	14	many	CASSALRSDYGYTF	TGTGCCAGTAGCGCCCTAAGGTCGGACTATGGCTACACCTTC
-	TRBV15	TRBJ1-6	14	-	CATSRGQGNSPLHF	TGTGCCACCAGCAGAGGGCAGGGTAATTCACCCCTCCACTTT
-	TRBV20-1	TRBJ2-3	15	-	CSARVRDSSTDTQYF	TGCAGTGCTAGAGTTCGGGACTCTAGCACAGATACGCAGTATTTT
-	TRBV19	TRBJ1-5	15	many	CASNLGPGTGQPQHF	TGTGCCAGTAACCTGGGACCCGGGACTGGTCAGCCCCAGCATTTT
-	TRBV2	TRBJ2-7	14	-	CASSSRGGAYEQYF	TGTGCCAGCAGCTCTCGTGGGGGCGCCTACGAGCAGTACTTC
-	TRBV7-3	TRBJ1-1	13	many	CASSSQKNTEAFF	TGTGCCAGCAGCTCCCAGAAGAACACTGAAGCTTTCTTT
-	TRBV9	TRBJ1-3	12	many	CASRPAGNTIYF	TGTGCCAGTCGCCCGGCGGGAAACACCATATATTTT
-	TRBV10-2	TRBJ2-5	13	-	CASSDVYQEAQYF	TGCGCCAGCAGCGACGTTTACCAAGAGGCCCAGTACTTC
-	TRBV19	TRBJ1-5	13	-	CASSSEINQPQHF	TGTGCCAGTAGTAGCGAAATCAATCAGCCCCAGCATTTT
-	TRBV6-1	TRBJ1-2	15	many	CASSVHGGLNYGYTF	TGTGCCAGCAGCGTACACGGGGGACTTAACTATGGCTACACCTTC
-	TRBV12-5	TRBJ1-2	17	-	CASGLAPGLPGNYGYTF	TGTGCTAGTGGTTTGGCCCCCGGTCTTCCGGGAAACTATGGCTACACCTTC
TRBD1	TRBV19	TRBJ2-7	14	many	CASSINRGRDEQYF	TGTGCCAGTAGTATCAACAGGGGACGGGACGAGCAGTACTTC
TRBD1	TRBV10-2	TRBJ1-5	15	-	CASSLDRDYNQPQHF	TGCGCCAGCAGTCTGGACAGGGACTACAATCAGCCCCAGCATTTT
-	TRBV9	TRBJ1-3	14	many	CASSARTAGNTIYF	TGTGCCAGCAGCGCCCGGACAGCTGGAAACACCATATATTTT
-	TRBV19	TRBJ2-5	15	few	CASSIRWAGQGTQYF	TGTGCCAGTAGTATCCGGTGGGCGGGGCAAGGGACCCAGTACTTC
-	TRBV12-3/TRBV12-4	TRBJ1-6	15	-	CVSNRYGTKNSPLHF	TGTGTCAGCAACCGATACGGGACAAAGAATTCACCCCTCCACTTT
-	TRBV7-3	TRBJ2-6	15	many	CASSPLYSGANVLTF	TGTGCCAGCAGCCCCCTGTACTCTGGGGCCAACGTCCTGACTTTC
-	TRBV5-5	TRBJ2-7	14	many	CASSRFGQVAEQYF	TGTGCCAGCAGCCGATTTGGACAAGTCGCCGAGCAGTACTTC
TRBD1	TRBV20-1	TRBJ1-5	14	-	CSAYRQGSNQPQHF	TGCAGTGCTTATCGACAGGGTAGCAATCAGCCCCAGCATTTT
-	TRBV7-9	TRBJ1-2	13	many	CASSSTQNYGYTF	TGTGCCAGCAGTTCAACCCAGAACTATGGCTACACCTTC
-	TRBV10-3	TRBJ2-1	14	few	CASSYSRVSDEQFF	TGTGCCAGCAGTTACTCAAGGGTTTCCGATGAGCAGTTCTTC
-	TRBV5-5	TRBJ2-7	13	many	CASSLVSPYEQYF	TGTGCCAGCAGCCTAGTCAGTCCCTACGAGCAGTACTTC
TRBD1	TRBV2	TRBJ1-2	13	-	CASGTGALYGYTF	TGTGCCAGTGGGACAGGGGCCCTCTATGGCTACACCTTC
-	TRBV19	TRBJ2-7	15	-	CASSIGGTGSYEQYF	TGTGCCAGTAGTATAGGAGGGACGGGCTCCTACGAGCAGTACTTC